The 24 T cell receptor beta chains in this list originate from one sample, sequenced in a study of glioma-infiltrating T cells. The iRepertoire nested amplicon-rescue multiplex PCR amplified TCR alpha and beta CDR3s from RNA. MiXCR, applied by TCRdb to the multiplex PCR reads, yields one record per CDR3 protein. The table has around 180,000 distinct CDR3 sequences, about 40% seen once. The sequenced material came from glioma tissue, nonneoplastic brain tissue, or PBMCs (not recorded which). These receptors all stem from a human donor with low-grade glioma or glioblastoma, undergoing nonglioma brain surgery, or in good health (not recorded which).

Turning to this clonotype: One end of the junction fails to match germline, which may point to a read error. The chain couples TRBV19 to TRBJ1-5; no reliable D call. Germline CDR1 reads LNHDA; CDR2 reads SQIVND (reference sequence). This CDR3 has 14 residues. CDR3 region: CASSLSGSNKPQHF. The CDR3 nucleotides are TGTGCCAGTAGTCTCAGTGGAAGCAATAAGCCCCAGCATTTT. Using reference TRBV19 and TRBJ1-5 for the parts outside the CDR3, the full variable domain is DGGITQSPKYLFRKEGQNVTLSCEQNLNHDAMYWYRQDPGQGLRLIYYSQIVNDFQKGDIAEGYSVSREKKESFPLTVTSAQKNPTAFYLCASSLSGSNKPQHFGDGTRLSIL.

As concerns this clonotype: Possible read error: a much larger clone is one base away. This chain links TRBV4-1 with TRBJ1-5; D remains ambiguous. CDR3 length: 12 amino acids. CDR1 is MGHRA, CDR2 YSYEKL, per germline. Here the CDR3 reads CDSSIPHGPQHF. CDR3 DNA sequence: TGCGACAGCAGCATTCCCCACGGGCCCCAGCATTTT.

Note on this clonotype: A much more abundant neighbour one base away suggests this may be a read error. The chain joins TRBV7-3 to TRBJ2-3, with D possibly TRBD2 on 5 matching bases. CDR3 length: 14 amino acids. CDR1 is SGHTA and CDR2 is FQGTGA in the germline V gene. The CDR3 spells CASKESGSTYTQYF. Written as DNA, the CDR3 is TGTGCCAGCAAGGAATCGGGGAGCACATATACGCAGTATTTT.

V and J are TRBV5-1 and TRBJ2-5; 8 bases line up with TRBD2. The trim removed 0 bases at V and 3 bases at J, leaving 4 bases unmatched. CDR3 length: 15 residues. Germline CDR1 SGHRS, CDR2 YFSETQ. CDR3 DNA: TGCGCCAGCAGCTTGGGAACTAGCGGAAAAGAGACCCAGTACTTC. Its protein product is CASSLGTSGKETQYF.

A note on this clonotype: The germline gene is not matched at one end of the junction; a read error may be the cause. The V and J genes are TRBV2 and TRBJ2-5, with D tentatively TRBD1 (6 bases). CDR3 length: 13 residues. CDR1 and CDR2 from the germline V gene are SNHLY and FYNNEI. The CDR3 spells CASSETGFGTRYF. Here the CDR3 DNA reads TGTGCCAGCAGTGAAACAGGGTTCGGGACCCGGTACTTC. Complete variable domain (other parts from reference TRBV2 and TRBJ2-5): EPEVTQTPSHQVTQMGQEVILRCVPISNHLYFYWYRQILGQKVEFLVSFYNNEISEKSEIFDDQFSVERPDGSNFTLKIRSTKLEDSAMYFCASSETGFGTRYFGPGTRLLVL.

As concerns this clonotype: Given a much more abundant clone one base away, this may be a read error. The chain employs TRBV2 and TRBJ2-1; D is perhaps TRBD2 (6 bases). This CDR3 has 15 residues. The V gene's germline CDR1 is SNHLY and CDR2 FYNNEI. DNA for the CDR3: TGTGCCAGCAGGTCGAGGACTAACTCCTACAATGAGAAGTTCTTC. Protein sequence: CASRSRTNSYNEKFF.

This clonotype was observed a few times. This may come from a read error, since a much larger clone is one base off. The chain recombines TRBV5-4 with TRBJ2-1; D gene ambiguous. CDR1 SGHNT and CDR2 YYREEE come from the germline V gene (reference sequence). Between the trimmed V and J ends, which lost 0 bases and 5 bases, there was a span of 6 bases. This CDR3 region has 13 residues. CDR3 nucleotide sequence: TGTGCCAGCAGCTTGGGGCTCAACAATGAGCAGTTCTTC. Translation gives CASSLGLNNEQFF.

On this clonotype itself: This sequence may be a read error, since a much larger clone differs from it by one base. V gene TRBV10-3 combines with J gene TRBJ2-7, with a tentative D call TRBD2 (5 bases). V was shortened by 5 bases and J by 3 bases, with 17 bases between the two germline ends. The CDR3 consists of 15 residues. From germline, CDR1 is ENHRY and CDR2 SYGVKD. The CDR3 loop is CAISTGLVGGYEQYF. CDR3 DNA: TGTGCCATCAGTACCGGGTTAGTTGGAGGCTACGAGCAGTACTTC.

The sample holds many counts of this clonotype. The V and J genes are TRBV27 and TRBJ2-7; D may be TRBD1 (5 bases). Trimming removed 5 bases at V and 5 bases at J, with 19 bases between. The CDR3 runs to 15 residues. Germline lookup yields CDR1 MNHEY and CDR2 SMNVEV (reference sequence). CDR3 protein: CASSPRTGAGNEQYF. The CDR3 DNA is TGTGCCAGCAGTCCCCGTACAGGTGCAGGGAACGAGCAGTACTTC.

This clonotype was counted many times. This chain links TRBV7-2 with TRBJ2-3; D gene unclear. This CDR3 has 13 residues. Per the germline V gene, CDR1 is SGHTA and CDR2 is FQGNSA. V lost 1 base to trimming and J lost 5 bases, with 7 bases between them. Written as DNA, the CDR3 is TGTGCCAGCAGCTTAGGACTGCAAGATACGCAGTATTTT. Residues: CASSLGLQDTQYF.

A note on this clonotype: A much larger clone differs from this one at a single base, so this may be a read error. The chain joins TRBV6-1 to TRBJ2-7; 8 bases align to TRBD2. The V gene's germline CDR1 is MNHNS and CDR2 SASEGT. The J segment lost 5 bases and the V segment lost 6 bases, leaving 9 bases of the junction unmatched. The CDR3 covers 14 residues. The chain's CDR3 is CASSSGLETHEQYF. The CDR3 nucleotides read TGTGCCAGCAGCTCGGGACTAGAGACCCACGAGCAGTACTTC.

This sequence joins TRBV28 and TRBJ2-3; no firm D call. The tail of the sequence fits TRBJ1-5 better, so the J call may be wrong. This CDR3 comprises 14 residues. The germline V gene has CDR1 MDHEN and CDR2 SYDVKM. The chain's CDR3 is CASSTPTSPDTQHF. The CDR3 bases are TGTGCCAGCAGCACCCCTACGAGTCCAGATACGCAGCATTTT.

This clonotype was counted many times. This chain connects TRBV4-2 to TRBJ2-7; D gene unclear. Germline values: CDR1 LGHNA, CDR2 YNFKEQ. Trimming cost V 0 bases and J 4 bases, with 7 bases left between them. This CDR3 contains 13 residues. CDR3 coding DNA: TGTGCCAGCAGCCAAGAGGTTGGTTACGAGCAGTACTTC. Protein sequence: CASSQEVGYEQYF.

This clonotype was counted a single time. The CDR3 carries no conserved terminal phenylalanine or tryptophan, so it likely arises from a read error. The chain combines TRBV11-2 with TRBJ1-3, with no clear D. This CDR3 comprises 15 residues. V dropped 4 bases and J dropped 4 bases, with 14 bases sitting between them. The germline CDR1 and CDR2 sequences are SGHAT and FQNNGV. The CDR3: CASSSRTFPGNTIYS. The CDR3 DNA follows: TGTGCCAGCAGCTCAAGGACTTTCCCCGGAAACACCATATATTCT.

This clonotype was observed at least ten times. The chain links TRBV28 to TRBJ1-4; no definite D call. Germline V gene lookup returns CDR1 MDHEN and CDR2 SYDVKM. This CDR3 spans 14 amino acids. The ends were cut back, 4 bases at V and 4 bases at J, with 10 bases in the middle. CDR3: CASSSPGNNEKLFF. Here the CDR3 DNA reads TGTGCCAGCAGTTCCCCCGGGAATAATGAAAAACTGTTTTTT.

This clonotype was detected many times. The chain is built from TRBV25-1 and TRBJ2-7; 11 bases are shared with TRBD1. The CDR3 contains 15 residues. In germline, CDR1 is MGHDK, CDR2 SYGVNS. The V segment lost 2 bases and the J segment 4 bases; nucleotides outside the gene matches: 4. The DNA of the CDR3 is TGTGCCAGCAGTGAAGGACAGGGGGCCGGTTACGAGCAGTACTTC. This encodes CASSEGQGAGYEQYF.

This clonotype was observed at least ten times. This rearrangement joins TRBV28 to TRBJ1-1, with D unresolved. V shed 7 bases and J shed 10 bases, with 13 bases lying between them. The CDR3 is 11 amino acids. CDR1 is MDHEN and CDR2 is SYDVKM in the germline V gene. For the CDR3, the DNA is TGTGCCAGCAACACCCGGGCCGGAGCTTTCTTT. Amino acids: CASNTRAGAFF.

This chain links TRBV3-1 with TRBJ2-1; TRBD1 or TRBD2 may be the D gene (6 bases each). The germline gives CDR1 LGHDT, CDR2 YNNKEL (reference sequence). The V end was cut by 1 base, the J end by 7 bases, with 14 bases between. This CDR3 contains 15 residues. CDR3 sequence: CASSQGAGTRNEQFF. The CDR3 DNA sequence: TGTGCCAGCAGCCAAGGTGCGGGGACACGAAATGAGCAGTTCTTC.

This clonotype was counted a single time. Here the CDR3 omits its conserved ending phenylalanine or tryptophan, so a read error is the likely source. J is TRBJ2-1 and V is TRBV28; D tentatively fits TRBD1 or TRBD2 (5 bases each). Germline V CDR1 and CDR2: MDHEN, SYDVKM. This CDR3 spans 12 amino acids. CDR3 DNA: TGTGCCAGCAGTTTGAGGGGCAATAAGCAGTTCTTA. Its translation: CASSLRGNKQFL.

With respect to this clonotype: This may arise from a read error, as a much more abundant clone is one base away. The genes are TRBV28 and TRBJ1-4; 9 positions match TRBD1. Losses at the gene ends were 5 bases for V and 0 bases for J; bases not matched to a gene: 4. Germline CDR1 and CDR2: MDHEN and SYDVKM. The CDR3 totals 16 residues. This CDR3 reads CASSRTGEATNEKLFF. The DNA for the CDR3 is TGTGCCAGCAGTCGGACAGGGGAGGCAACTAATGAAAAACTGTTTTTT. The full variable domain, rest sourced from reference TRBV28 and TRBJ1-4, is DVKVTQSSRYLVKRTGEKVFLECVQDMDHENMFWYRQDPGLGLRLIYFSYDVKMKEKGDIPEGYSVSREKKERFSLILESASTNQTSMYLCASSRTGEATNEKLFFGSGTQLSVL.

There are a few counts of this clonotype. V is TRBV7-7 and J is TRBJ2-1, with 9 bases aligning to TRBD2. J gave up 5 bases and V 2 bases, and 13 bases lay outside the gene matches. From germline, CDR1 is SSHAT and CDR2 FNYEAQ (reference sequence). This CDR3 has 18 amino acids. In DNA form, the CDR3 reads TGTGCCAGCAGCTTACCCATACTTGGACTAGCGAGGAACAATGAGCAGTTCTTC. It yields the protein CASSLPILGLARNNEQFF.

Remarks on this clonotype: A much more abundant neighbour one base away suggests this may be a read error. The chain employs TRBV19 and TRBJ2-1; 7 bases are shared with TRBD1. This CDR3 comprises 14 residues. Germline CDR1 is LNHDA and CDR2 is SQIVND (reference sequence). The CDR3 loop reads CASSTGNSYNERFF. CDR3 nucleotide sequence: TGTGCCAGTTCGACAGGGAACTCCTACAATGAGCGGTTCTTC.

Ten or more counts support this clonotype. The chain is built from TRBV20-1 and TRBJ2-7, with a weak D call TRBD2 (5 bases). This CDR3 contains 16 residues. Germline values: CDR1 DFQATT, CDR2 SNEGSKA (reference sequence). Trimming shortened V by 0 bases and J by 3 bases, and 18 bases separated the two germline ends. The CDR3 loop reads CSARDASGHEGYEQYF. Here the CDR3 DNA reads TGCAGTGCTAGAGATGCAAGCGGTCATGAGGGCTACGAGCAGTACTTC.

This clonotype was counted a few times. The chain couples TRBV6-4 to TRBJ1-2; D is ambiguous. Trimming took off 5 bases at V and 2 bases at J, with 9 bases between the two ends. The CDR3 runs to 13 residues. Per the germline V gene, CDR1 is MRHNA and CDR2 is SNTAGT. The CDR3 sequence is CASSTGPNYGYTF. CDR3 bases: TGTGCCAGCAGTACCGGGCCAAACTATGGCTACACCTTC.